A selection of T cell receptor beta chains follows, all from one sample in a study of cytomegalovirus exposure and HLA in healthy donors. TCRdb keeps only in-frame clones here, not all; method: immunoSEQ multiplex PCR. The sample shows about 140,000 clones, 75% to 85% of them seen only once. Sequencing was done on a sample of PBMCs. Source of these receptors: a woman aged 18-29 years in good health and CMV-seropositive. Each CDR3 is given with its conserved first and last residue. The D gene is left open where the match is weak. Clone sizes are given selectively: once, few, many, or a class where the clone is expanded.

V gene	D gene	J gene	clone size	CDR3 protein	CDR3 DNA
TRBV7-9	-	TRBJ1-1	-	CASSLVYEAFF	TGTGCCAGCAGCTTAGTTTATGAAGCTTTCTTT
TRBV19	TRBD1	TRBJ2-7	-	CASSTQGGYYEQYF	TGTGCCAGTAGTACACAGGGGGGATACTACGAGCAGTACTTC
TRBV15	-	TRBJ2-7	-	CATSRDFGRGAYEQYF	TGTGCCACCAGCAGAGATTTTGGCAGGGGGGCATACGAGCAGTACTTC
TRBV30	TRBD1	TRBJ1-2	-	CAWSGRQGRNYGYTF	TGTGCCTGGAGTGGCAGACAGGGGCGCAACTATGGCTACACCTTC
TRBV4-1	-	TRBJ2-3	-	CASSQEELDTQYF	TGCGCCAGCAGCCAAGAAGAGTTGGATACGCAGTATTTT
TRBV11-2	-	TRBJ2-7	-	CASSLGSITRDEQYF	TGTGCCAGCAGCTTAGGTTCTATAACGAGGGACGAGCAGTACTTC
TRBV2	-	TRBJ2-7	-	CASRTKWGGSGEQYF	TGTGCCAGCAGGACTAAGTGGGGAGGATCGGGTGAGCAGTACTTC
TRBV19	TRBD2	TRBJ2-5	few	CASSGGSQETQYF	TGTGCCAGTAGTGGCGGGAGCCAAGAGACCCAGTACTTC
TRBV7-9	-	TRBJ1-1	-	CASSSLGGTEAFF	TGTGCCAGCAGTTCACTCGGGGGAACTGAAGCTTTCTTT
TRBV30	-	TRBJ1-1	-	CAWKARNTEAFF	TGTGCCTGGAAAGCGCGGAACACTGAAGCTTTCTTT
TRBV29-1	-	TRBJ2-3	-	CSVGQDTQYF	TGCAGCGTTGGGCAGGATACGCAGTATTTT
TRBV13	-	TRBJ1-6	-	CASSLGRGDSPLHF	TGTGCCAGCAGCTTAGGCCGGGGGGATTCACCCCTCCACTTT
TRBV5-5	TRBD1	TRBJ1-5	-	CASSLHLADRVQDQPQHF	TGTGCCAGCAGCTTACACTTGGCTGACAGGGTCCAGGATCAGCCCCAGCATTTT
TRBV27	TRBD1	TRBJ2-7	-	CASSWGQGASYEQYF	TGTGCCAGCAGTTGGGGACAGGGGGCTAGCTACGAGCAGTACTTC
TRBV4-2	-	TRBJ1-1	-	CASSQGLAAARNTEAFF	TGTGCCAGCAGCCAAGGATTAGCAGCGGCAAGGAACACTGAAGCTTTCTTT
TRBV7-9	-	TRBJ1-1	few	CASSPAGVNTEAFF	TGTGCCAGCAGTCCCGCAGGGGTGAACACTGAAGCTTTCTTT
TRBV5-4	-	TRBJ2-7	few	CASSLWRGSRQGKEQYF	TGTGCCAGCAGCTTGTGGCGGGGATCTCGACAGGGAAAAGAGCAGTACTTC
TRBV29-1	-	TRBJ2-5	-	CSVGVGPITLETQYF	TGCAGCGTTGGTGTTGGGCCAATTACGCTTGAGACCCAGTACTTC
TRBV7-6	-	TRBJ2-2	-	CASSLGGAGELFF	TGTGCCAGCAGCCTAGGGGGGGCCGGGGAGCTGTTTTTT
TRBV15	TRBD1	TRBJ2-5	few	CATSRPRTGEETQYF	TGTGCCACCAGCAGACCTAGGACAGGAGAAGAGACCCAGTACTTC
TRBV4-3	TRBD1	TRBJ1-6	-	CASSQDGTGDYASPLHF	TGCGCCAGCAGCCAAGATGGGACAGGGGATTATGCTTCACCCCTCCACTTT
TRBV9	TRBD2	TRBJ2-1	-	CASSVESGGRTYNEQFF	TGTGCCAGCAGCGTAGAGAGCGGGGGGCGGACCTACAATGAGCAGTTCTTC
TRBV5-1	-	TRBJ2-7	-	CASSLASVSGRAYEQYF	TGCGCCAGCAGCTTGGCCTCCGTGTCGGGCAGGGCCTACGAGCAGTACTTC
TRBV7-9	-	TRBJ1-2	-	CASSPPPAGGEGYTF	TGTGCCAGCAGCCCGCCTCCAGCGGGGGGAGAGGGCTACACCTTC
TRBV29-1	-	TRBJ2-3	-	CSVALATDTQYF	TGCAGCGTTGCGCTAGCTACAGATACGCAGTATTTT
TRBV20-1	-	TRBJ2-5	-	CRVGGQETQYF	TGCAGGGTCGGGGGCCAAGAGACCCAGTACTTC
TRBV27	-	TRBJ2-7	-	CASSRQVLYEQYF	TGTGCCAGCAGTAGACAGGTTTTGTACGAGCAGTACTTC
TRBV7-6	TRBD1	TRBJ2-5	-	CASSLGGGWETQYF	TGTGCCAGCAGCTTAGGAGGGGGCTGGGAGACCCAGTACTTC
TRBV6-1	-	TRBJ1-1	-	CASSEGRGTEAFF	TGTGCCAGCAGTGAAGGAAGGGGCACTGAAGCTTTCTTT
TRBV7-8	TRBD1	TRBJ1-1	-	CASSQGGNTEAFF	TGTGCCAGCAGCCAGGGGGGGAACACTGAAGCTTTCTTT
TRBV6-6	TRBD1	TRBJ2-1	-	CASRATGNSYNEQFF	TGTGCCAGCAGAGCGACAGGGAACTCCTACAATGAGCAGTTCTTC
TRBV7-9	TRBD1	TRBJ2-1	once	CASSLRTGRNEQFF	TGTGCCAGCAGCCTGCGGACAGGGAGGAATGAGCAGTTCTTC
TRBV5-6	-	TRBJ1-2	once	CASSLGSNYGYTF	TGTGCCAGCAGCTTGGGCAGTAACTATGGCTACACCTTC
TRBV19	-	TRBJ2-5	-	CASSVGALQETQYF	TGTGCCAGTAGTGTCGGAGCCCTACAAGAGACCCAGTACTTC
TRBV6-5	TRBD2	TRBJ2-1	-	CASSSSGGQYNEQFF	TGTGCCAGCAGTTCCAGCGGGGGCCAGTACAATGAGCAGTTCTTC
TRBV18	TRBD1	TRBJ1-1	-	CASSQRTGENTEAFF	TGTGCCAGCTCCCAGCGGACAGGAGAGAACACTGAAGCTTTCTTT
TRBV6-1	-	TRBJ1-1	-	CASSERESTEAFF	TGTGCCAGCAGTGAGAGGGAGAGCACTGAAGCTTTCTTT
TRBV5-1	-	TRBJ2-7	-	CASSVVFLREQYF	TGCGCCAGCAGCGTGGTCTTTTTGCGGGAGCAGTACTTC
TRBV5-6	-	TRBJ1-3	once	CASSPRGKSGNTIYF	TGTGCCAGCAGCCCCCGGGGAAAGTCTGGAAACACCATATATTTT
TRBV4-1	-	TRBJ1-1	-	CASSQDSGNWHTEAFF	TGCGCCAGCAGCCAAGATTCAGGGAATTGGCACACTGAAGCTTTCTTT
TRBV19	-	TRBJ1-1	-	CASSNGGSTEAFF	TGTGCCAGTAGTAACGGGGGGAGCACTGAAGCTTTCTTT
TRBV5-1	TRBD1	TRBJ1-3	-	CASRGTGSHLPGNTIYF	TGCGCCAGTCGCGGGACAGGATCCCACCTTCCTGGAAACACCATATATTTT
TRBV6-1	-	TRBJ2-1	few	CASKLYGGSEQFF	TGTGCCAGCAAGCTCTACGGGGGTTCTGAGCAGTTCTTC
TRBV7-9	-	TRBJ2-1	-	CASSLETVHEQFF	TGTGCCAGCAGCTTAGAGACAGTTCATGAGCAGTTCTTC
TRBV9	-	TRBJ2-7	-	CASSVDPGTSYEQYF	TGTGCCAGCAGCGTAGACCCCGGGACTTCCTACGAGCAGTACTTC
TRBV7-6	TRBD2	TRBJ2-2	-	CASSSPGGTNTGELFF	TGTGCCAGCAGCTCACCGGGGGGGACGAACACCGGGGAGCTGTTTTTT
TRBV2	TRBD1	TRBJ2-5	-	CASSRPRGQQTQYF	TGTGCCAGCAGCAGACCCAGGGGGCAACAGACCCAGTACTTC
TRBV6-5	TRBD1	TRBJ1-5	-	CASSSATGFQPQHF	TGTGCCAGCAGCTCAGCGACAGGGTTCCAGCCCCAGCATTTT
TRBV5-6	TRBD1	TRBJ2-7	-	CASSKPGQDYEQYF	TGTGCCAGCAGTAAGCCGGGACAGGACTACGAGCAGTACTTC
TRBV9	-	TRBJ1-2	-	CASSATDRSNYGYTF	TGTGCCAGCAGCGCAACGGACAGATCGAACTATGGCTACACCTTC
TRBV19	TRBD1	TRBJ1-5	once	CASSIWGQGSNQPQHF	TGTGCCAGTAGTATATGGGGACAGGGCTCTAATCAGCCCCAGCATTTT
TRBV5-4	-	TRBJ1-5	once	CASSPSREPQHF	TGTGCCAGCAGCCCGAGCCGGGAGCCCCAGCATTTT
TRBV6-5	-	TRBJ1-6	few	CASSYADRVNSPLHF	TGTGCCAGCAGTTACGCCGACAGAGTGAATTCACCCCTCCACTTT
TRBV19	-	TRBJ1-1	-	CASSIRSTEAFF	TGTGCCAGTAGTATAAGGAGCACTGAAGCTTTCTTT